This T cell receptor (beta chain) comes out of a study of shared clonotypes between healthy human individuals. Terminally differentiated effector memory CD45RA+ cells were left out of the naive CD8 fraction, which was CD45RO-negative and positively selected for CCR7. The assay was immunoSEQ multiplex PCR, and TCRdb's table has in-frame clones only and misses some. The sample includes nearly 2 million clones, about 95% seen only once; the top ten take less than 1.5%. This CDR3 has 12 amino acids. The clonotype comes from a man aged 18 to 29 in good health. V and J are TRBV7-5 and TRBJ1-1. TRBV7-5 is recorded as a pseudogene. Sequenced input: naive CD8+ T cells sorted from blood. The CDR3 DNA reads TGTGCCAGAAGCTTAGTGTCGGGTCGGGATTTCTTT. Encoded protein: CARSLVSGRDFF.